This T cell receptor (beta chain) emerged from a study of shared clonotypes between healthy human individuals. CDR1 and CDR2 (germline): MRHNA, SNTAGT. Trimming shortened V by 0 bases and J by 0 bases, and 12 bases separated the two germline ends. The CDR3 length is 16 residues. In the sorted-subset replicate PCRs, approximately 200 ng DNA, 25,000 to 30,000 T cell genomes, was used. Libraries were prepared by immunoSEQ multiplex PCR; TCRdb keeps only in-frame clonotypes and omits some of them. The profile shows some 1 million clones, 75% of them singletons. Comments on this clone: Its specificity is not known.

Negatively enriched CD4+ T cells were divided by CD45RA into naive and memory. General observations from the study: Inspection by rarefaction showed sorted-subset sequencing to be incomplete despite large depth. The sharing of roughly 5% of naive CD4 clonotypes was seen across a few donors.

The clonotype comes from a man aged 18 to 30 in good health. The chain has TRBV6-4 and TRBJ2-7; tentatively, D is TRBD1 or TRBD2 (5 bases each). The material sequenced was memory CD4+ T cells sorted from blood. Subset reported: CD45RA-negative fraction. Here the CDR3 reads CASSDSGTVSSYEQYF. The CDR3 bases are TGTGCCAGCAGTGACTCCGGGACGGTAAGCTCCTACGAGCAGTACTTC.